This T cell receptor (beta chain) was documented in a study of cytomegalovirus exposure and HLA in healthy donors. Turning to the study itself: Within the Caucasian-associated ancestry cluster were 81% of the 398 genotyped donors. Study-wide findings and caveats: Accurate prediction of HLA-A and HLA-B alleles (for most subjects) was reportedly achieved from TCR beta sequences. Associated with cytomegalovirus, according to the listing, were about 160 TCR beta chains. On later analysis, the bulk of CMV-associated TCR beta chains appeared to be HLA-restricted.

In the case of this clone: The antigen is not known. One end of the junction does not line up with germline, which may come from a read error. The same CDR3 also results from other DNA sequences found in this sample.

This CDR3 has 16 amino acids. Germline CDR1 reads MNHEY; CDR2 reads SVGAGI. This PCR relied on a set of 60 Vbeta primers and 13 Jbeta primers. The table came from immunoSEQ multiplex PCR; TCRdb's copy has only in-frame clones and leaves some out. The profile shows about 120,000 clones, about 80% of them singletons. The TCR comes from a woman in her thirties or forties in good health and CMV-seropositive. Sequencing was performed on PBMCs. The rearrangement links TRBV6-5 to TRBJ2-7; 7 bases are a match to TRBD1. The CDR3 nucleotides read TGCGCCAGCAGTTACTCCGGGACAGTTCTTCCCTACGAGCAGTACTTC. This translates into CASSYSGTVLPYEQYF.